These 12 T cell receptor beta chains came from one sample sequenced in a study of blood T cells in healthy people across ages. Alongside a J-beta primer mix, a sample-barcoded 5' primer served in a second PCR lasting about 6 to 11 cycles. TCRdb called the 5' RACE reads again in MiXCR, with one record for every CDR3 protein. The table records 550,000 to 650,000 distinct CDR3 sequences, about 28% of them present only once. The sequencing sample was made of blood. All receptors come from a woman of 80 years or more in good health.

This clonotype has a count of ten or more. The rearrangement uses TRBV20-1 and TRBJ1-5; 7 bases agree with TRBD1. This CDR3 comprises 14 residues. CDR1 DFQATT and CDR2 SNEGSKA come from the germline V gene (reference sequence). Trimming cost V 5 bases and J 3 bases; bases outside gene matches: 7. The CDR3 is CSASGTGVNQPQHF. For the CDR3, the DNA is TGCAGTGCTTCAGGAACAGGGGTCAATCAGCCCCAGCATTTT.

This chain joins TRBV12-3 or TRBV12-4 and TRBJ2-1, with 8 bases fitting TRBD2. This CDR3 is 16 amino acids long. The ends lost 1 base at V and 0 bases at J; junction bases unmatched: 2. In nucleotides, the CDR3 is TGTGCCAGCAGTTTAGGAGGGACTAGCTCCTACAATGAGCAGTTCTTC. Translating it yields CASSLGGTSSYNEQFF.

This clonotype was found many times. The rearrangement uses TRBV6-1 and TRBJ2-3, with a possible D match to TRBD2 (5 bases). The CDR3 length is 16 residues. In germline, CDR1 is MNHNS, CDR2 SASEGT. Trimming took off 5 bases at V and 0 bases at J, with 15 bases between the two ends. The CDR3: CASSKRHPSSTDTQYF. The CDR3 DNA reads TGTGCCAGCAGTAAGCGGCACCCGTCTAGCACAGATACGCAGTATTTT.

This clonotype has just a few counts. The V call is TRBV18, the J call TRBJ2-5; 8 bases map to TRBD2. The CDR3 length is 18 residues. V lost 3 bases to trimming and J lost 3 bases; unmatched junction nucleotides: 15. Germline CDR1 and CDR2: KGHSH and LQKENI. The DNA for the CDR3 is TGTGCCAGCTCACCCCTGCAATCTCGGGGGGGCAAAGAAGAGACCCAGTACTTC. Protein sequence: CASSPLQSRGGKEETQYF.

This clonotype was seen repeatedly, ten times or more. This chain links TRBV20-1 with TRBJ2-7, with a tentative D call TRBD1 (6 bases). Per the germline V gene, CDR1 is DFQATT and CDR2 is SNEGSKA (reference sequence). This CDR3 has 14 residues. V lost 5 bases to trimming and J lost 6 bases, with 20 bases between them. The CDR3 reads CSAHPGGRGSEQYF. Written as DNA, the CDR3 is TGCAGTGCTCACCCCGGAGGCAGGGGTAGCGAGCAGTACTTC.

This clonotype was seen a handful of times. With a much larger clone just one base away, this may be a read error. This chain links TRBV7-2 with TRBJ2-1, with TRBD2 matching over 9 bases. The J call may be in error: the DNA end matches TRBJ2-7 better. Germline CDR1 SGHTA, CDR2 FQGNSA. The CDR3 totals 18 residues. The DNA for the CDR3 is TGTGCCAGCAGCCCAGAGGTGCGGGGGGGAACCTCCTACAATGAGCAGTACTTC. It specifies CASSPEVRGGTSYNEQYF.

On this clonotype itself: Just one base apart from a much larger clone, this may be a read error. The chain combines TRBV7-2 with TRBJ2-1; no clear D. This CDR3 spans 17 amino acids. Germline values: CDR1 SGHTA, CDR2 FQGNSA. V was pared by 1 base and J by 2 bases, with 15 bases between. The CDR3 loop reads CASSLGGRPTPYNEQFF. The DNA for the CDR3 is TGTGCCAGCAGCTTAGGAGGACGCCCGACCCCCTACAATGAGCAGTTCTTC. The entire variable domain, with the rest obtained from reference TRBV7-2 and TRBJ2-1, is as follows: GAGVSQSPSNKVTEKGKDVELRCDPISGHTALYWYRQSLGQGLEFLIYFQGNSAPDKSGLPSDRFSAERTGGSVSTLTIQRTQQEDSAVYLCASSLGGRPTPYNEQFFGPGTRLTVL.

The chain is built from TRBV20-1 and TRBJ2-7; maybe TRBD2 (5 bases). The CDR3 has 13 amino acids. Germline V lookup: CDR1 DFQATT, CDR2 SNEGSKA (reference sequence). V lost 3 bases and J 0 bases, leaving 9 bases between the germline ends. The CDR3 coding sequence is TGCAGTGCTAGCGAGGACTTCTCCTACGAGCAGTACTTC. Its protein is CSASEDFSYEQYF.

This clonotype was found a few times. A much bigger clone sits one base away, suggesting this may be a read error. The chain uses TRBV20-1 and TRBJ2-7; TRBD1 agrees at 8 bases. The junction had 20 bases not matched to a gene; V was cut back by 0 bases and J by 7 bases. This CDR3 region has 18 residues. Per germline, CDR1 DFQATT and CDR2 SNEGSKA (reference sequence). The CDR3 loop reads CSARDALNRGASYNEQYF. The CDR3 DNA reads TGCAGTGCTAGAGATGCATTAAACAGGGGGGCGTCCTACAATGAGCAGTACTTC.

This clonotype showed up many times. The chain employs TRBV5-6 and TRBJ2-1; maybe TRBD1 (6 bases). CDR1 is SGHDT, CDR2 YYEEEE, per germline. The CDR3 extends over 16 amino acids. V was shortened by 2 bases and J by 4 bases, with 16 bases between the two germline ends. The CDR3 spells CASSLLQGRGYNEQFF. Written as DNA, the CDR3 is TGTGCCAGCAGCTTACTACAGGGAAGAGGGTACAATGAGCAGTTCTTC.

There are many counts of this clonotype. This sequence joins TRBV6-2 or TRBV6-3 and TRBJ2-7; D not resolved. Germline CDR1 MNHEY, CDR2 SVGEGT. The CDR3 is 12 amino acids. The V gene lost 8 bases and the J gene lost 0 bases, with 8 bases spanning the gap. CDR3 coding DNA: TGTGCCAGCGGACGGAACTCCTACGAGCAGTACTTC. Protein sequence: CASGRNSYEQYF.

This clonotype was detected ten times or more. The chain is built from TRBV18 and TRBJ2-1; D remains ambiguous. Germline V CDR1 and CDR2: KGHSH, LQKENI. V shed 3 bases and J shed 12 bases, with 12 bases lying between them. There are 12 residues in the CDR3. For the CDR3, the DNA is TGTGCCAGCTCACCCTACCGCTTGGGGCAGTTCTTC. Its protein is CASSPYRLGQFF. Full variable domain (missing parts from reference TRBV18 and TRBJ2-1): NAGVMQNPRHLVRRRGQEARLRCSPMKGHSHVYWYRQLPEEGLKFMVYLQKENIIDESGMPKERFSAEFPKEGPSILRIQQVVRGDSAAYFCASSPYRLGQFFGPGTRLTVL.